The entry below describes one T cell receptor beta chain. Its target is not known. This record comes from a study of Ad26.COV2.S vaccination and SARS-CoV-2 variants. On the study more broadly: The study gave Ad26.COV2.S intramuscularly, once or twice 56 days apart.

The ends were cut back, 1 base at V and 6 bases at J, with 4 bases in the middle. CDR1 and CDR2 (germline): SEHNR, FQNEAQ (reference sequence). The CDR3 spans 11 residues. The sample's treatment: some 20 received Ad26.COV2.S at low or high dose, single or two shots; roughly five received placebo; per-sample allocation not given. Sample collection was performed on day 63 after the first vaccine or placebo injection. Ad26 vector vaccine expressed Wuhan-strain SARS-CoV-2 spike. Only in-frame clones appear in the TCRdb table, and some are missing; sequencing was by immunoSEQ multiplex PCR. This table has hundreds of thousands of clones, over 75% appearing once. Study conclusions and caveats: Higher spike-specific TCR breadth was found in vaccine recipients than in placebo recipients. Non-spike TCR breadth did not differ much between vaccine and placebo recipients.

The rearrangement links TRBV7-9 to TRBJ2-7, with D unclear. This TCR came from a person between 18 and 59 years old who received the Ad26.COV2.S COVID-19 vaccine or a placebo. The sample in question was peripheral blood, obtained in a trial of Ad26.COV2.S vaccine versus placebo. The CDR3, as DNA: TGTGCCAGCAGCTTAGTGCGCGAGCAGTACTTC. Its translation is CASSLVREQYF.